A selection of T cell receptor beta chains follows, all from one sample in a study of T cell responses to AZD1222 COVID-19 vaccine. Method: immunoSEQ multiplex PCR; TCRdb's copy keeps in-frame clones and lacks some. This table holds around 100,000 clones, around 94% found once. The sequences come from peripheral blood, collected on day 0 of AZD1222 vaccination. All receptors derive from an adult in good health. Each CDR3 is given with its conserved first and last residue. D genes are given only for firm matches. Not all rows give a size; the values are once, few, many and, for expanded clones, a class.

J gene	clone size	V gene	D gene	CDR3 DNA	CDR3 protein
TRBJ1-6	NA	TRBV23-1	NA	TGCGCCAGCAGTCAATTGGGACGCCGAAGGGAGGGTTCACCCCTCCACTTT	CASSQLGRRREGSPLHF
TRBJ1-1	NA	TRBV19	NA	TGTGCCAGTAGTATAGAAAGGGCGAGCACTGAAGCTTTCTTT	CASSIERASTEAFF
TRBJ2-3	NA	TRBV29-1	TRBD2	TGCAGCGTACGAATGGCCGGGACTAGCGCAGATACGCAGTATTTT	CSVRMAGTSADTQYF
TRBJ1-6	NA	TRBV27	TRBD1	TGTGCCAGCAGTCTACAGGGGAGCTCCTATAATTCACCCCTCCACTTT	CASSLQGSSYNSPLHF
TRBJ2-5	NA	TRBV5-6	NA	TGTGCCAGCAGCGTAGGAGAGACCCAGTACTTC	CASSVGETQYF
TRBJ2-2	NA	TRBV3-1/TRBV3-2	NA	TGTGCCAGCAGCCCGGACGGGACGAACACCGGGGAGCTGTTTTTT	CASSPDGTNTGELFF
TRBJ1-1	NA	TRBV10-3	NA	TGTGCCATCAGTGAGGGGGGGTTGTCGGGCACTGAAGCTTTCTTT	CAISEGGLSGTEAFF
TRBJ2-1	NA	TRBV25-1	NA	TGTGCCAGCAGTGCGCTAACAGGGATGCATGAGCAGTTCTTC	CASSALTGMHEQFF
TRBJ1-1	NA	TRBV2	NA	TGTGCCGTCCTAATGGGCACCCCGAACACTGAAGCTTTCTTT	CAVLMGTPNTEAFF
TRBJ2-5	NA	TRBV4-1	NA	TGCGCCAGCAGCCAAGTTACATCAATAGAGACCCAGTACTTC	CASSQVTSIETQYF
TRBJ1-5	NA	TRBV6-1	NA	TGTGCCAGCAGTGTACGGTTAGGGACACAATCCCAACAGCCCCAGCATTTT	CASSVRLGTQSQQPQHF
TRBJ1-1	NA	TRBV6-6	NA	TGTGCCAGCAGTTACACTGAAGCTTTCTTT	CASSYTEAFF
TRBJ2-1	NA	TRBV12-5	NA	TGTGCTAGTGGTTTGGTCCGGCGGTTGAGCTCCTACAATGAGCAGTTCTTC	CASGLVRRLSSYNEQFF
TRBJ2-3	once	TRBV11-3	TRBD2	TGTGCCAGCAGCTCCTGGACTAGCGGACCCACAGATACGCAGTATTTT	CASSSWTSGPTDTQYF
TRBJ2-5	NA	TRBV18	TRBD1	TGTGCCAGCTCAGCGGACAGGGGCGAGCTGGGGGCCCAGTACTTC	CASSADRGELGAQYF
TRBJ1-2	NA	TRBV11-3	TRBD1	TGTGCCAGCAGCTTAGCGCCGGGACAGGGGAGGGAAGATGGCTACACCTTC	CASSLAPGQGREDGYTF
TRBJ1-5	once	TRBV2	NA	TGTGCCAGCAGAAAGCTTGTTAGTGGCAATCAGCCCCAGCATTTT	CASRKLVSGNQPQHF
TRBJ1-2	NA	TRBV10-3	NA	TGTGCTCGACCCCACCGGGGAACTAACTATGGCTACACCTTC	CARPHRGTNYGYTF
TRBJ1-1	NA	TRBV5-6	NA	TGTGCCAGCAGCGGGGGCACCTTGAACACTGAAGCTTTCTTT	CASSGGTLNTEAFF
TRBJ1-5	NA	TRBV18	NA	TGTGCCAGCTCATCGGGGTTACAGGGAAGTGGGAATCAGCCCCAGCATTTT	CASSSGLQGSGNQPQHF
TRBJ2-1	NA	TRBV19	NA	TGTGCCAGTACCTCCTGGGCAGGGGCGGATGAGCAGTTCTTC	CASTSWAGADEQFF
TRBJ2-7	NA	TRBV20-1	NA	TGCAGTGCTGCCCCGTCGAGACAGCAGTACTTC	CSAAPSRQQYF
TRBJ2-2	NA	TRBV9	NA	TGTGCCAGCAGCCCAGAGCCCCCGGGACTGGGAAACACCGGGGAGCTGTTTTTT	CASSPEPPGLGNTGELFF
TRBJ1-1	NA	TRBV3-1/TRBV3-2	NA	TGTGCCAGCAGCCTTCTCGTTTTTACAGGGCCCACTGAAGCTTTCTTT	CASSLLVFTGPTEAFF
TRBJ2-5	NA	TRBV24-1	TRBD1	TGTGCCACCAGTAGGGGACAGGCCCAAGAGACCCAGTACTTC	CATSRGQAQETQYF
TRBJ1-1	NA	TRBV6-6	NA	TGTGCCAGCCAAGGTGGGTACACTGAAGCTTTCTTT	CASQGGYTEAFF
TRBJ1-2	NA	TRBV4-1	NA	TGCGCCAGCAGCCCGGGGTTTGGCTACACCTTC	CASSPGFGYTF
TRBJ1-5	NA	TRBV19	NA	TGTGCCAGTAGTAATGACCGAACGAATCAGCCCCAGCATTTT	CASSNDRTNQPQHF
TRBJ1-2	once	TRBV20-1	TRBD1	TGCAGTGTTGACAGGGATGGCTACACCTTC	CSVDRDGYTF
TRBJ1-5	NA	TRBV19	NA	TGTGCCAGTAGCCCCTCCCAAGCCTCCCAGCATTTT	CASSPSQASQHF
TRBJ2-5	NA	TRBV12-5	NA	TGTGCTAGTGGTGCCGGGACTCAAATTCAAGAGACCCAGTACTTC	CASGAGTQIQETQYF
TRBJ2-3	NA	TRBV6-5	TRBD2	TGTGCCAGCTCCTCCGGGACTAGCGGGATAGATACGCAGTATTTT	CASSSGTSGIDTQYF
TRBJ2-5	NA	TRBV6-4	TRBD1	TGTGCCAGCAGTCGAGACAGGGGGATCCAAGAGACCCAGTACTTC	CASSRDRGIQETQYF
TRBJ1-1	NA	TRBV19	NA	TGTGCCAGTAGTATCGAGGCGAACACTGAAGCTTTCTTT	CASSIEANTEAFF
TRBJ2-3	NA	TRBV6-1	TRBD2	TGTGCCAGCAGTGAAGTAGCGGGAGGCACAGATACGCAGTATTTT	CASSEVAGGTDTQYF
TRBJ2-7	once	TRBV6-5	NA	TGTGCCAGCAGTTACTCGGGTCAGAGCTCCTACGAGCAGTACTTC	CASSYSGQSSYEQYF
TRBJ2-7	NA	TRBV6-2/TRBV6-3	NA	TGTGCCAGCAGTCCGCAGGGGAACGAGCAGTACTTC	CASSPQGNEQYF
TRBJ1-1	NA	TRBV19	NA	TGTGCCAGTTTGGGAGGGAGTACTGAAGCTTTCTTT	CASLGGSTEAFF
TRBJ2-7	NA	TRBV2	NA	TGTGCCAGCAGTTCTGTCCAAGACTACGAGCAGTACTTC	CASSSVQDYEQYF
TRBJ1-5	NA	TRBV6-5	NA	TGTGCCAGCAGGATTAGCAATCAGCCCCAGCATTTT	CASRISNQPQHF
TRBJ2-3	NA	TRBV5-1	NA	TGCGCCAGCAGCTTGGCGGGGCGACCCTTGACAGATACGCAGTATTTT	CASSLAGRPLTDTQYF
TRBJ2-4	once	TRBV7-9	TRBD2	TGTGCCAGCAGCTTAGGGCGGGGGGGCCCTCTAGCCAAAAACATTCAGTACTTC	CASSLGRGGPLAKNIQYF